This TCR beta chain originates from a study of regulatory T cells in long-lasting Graves disease. Study outcomes and limitations: Persistent-disease Graves' patients showed less TCR diversity than new cases.

Library construction for TCR beta used iRepertoire HTBI primers and Arm-PCR of CDR3 regions. TCRdb analysed the multiplex PCR reads with MiXCR anew, one entry per CDR3 protein. In the table there are roughly 450,000 distinct CDR3 sequences, around 22% of which are singletons. The germline V gene has CDR1 MNHNS and CDR2 SASEGT. Trimming removed 5 bases at V and 4 bases at J, with 11 bases between. CDR3 size: 13 residues. There are many counts of this clonotype. Its antigen is not identified. Time point denoted: persistent/refractory GD, antithyroid drugs over 5 years with positive TRAb. Isolated PBMC RNA provided the starting material for the TCR library.

This chain uses TRBV6-1 with TRBJ1-2, with a weak D call TRBD1 (6 bases). This specimen was peripheral blood mononuclear cells (PBMCs), taken when the disease was refractory, from a patient treated with antithyroid drugs. The sequence was collected from a female donor with Graves disease. CDR3 sequence: CASSRTAIYGYTF. The CDR3 coding sequence is TGTGCCAGCAGTCGGACAGCGATCTATGGCTACACCTTC.